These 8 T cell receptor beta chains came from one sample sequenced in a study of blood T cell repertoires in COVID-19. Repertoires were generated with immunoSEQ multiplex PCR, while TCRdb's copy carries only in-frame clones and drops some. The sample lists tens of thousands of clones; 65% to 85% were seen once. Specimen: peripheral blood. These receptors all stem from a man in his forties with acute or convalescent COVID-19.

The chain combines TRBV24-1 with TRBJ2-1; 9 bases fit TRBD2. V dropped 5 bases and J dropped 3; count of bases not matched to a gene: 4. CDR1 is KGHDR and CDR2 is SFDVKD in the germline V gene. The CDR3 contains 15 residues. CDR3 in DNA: TGTGCCACCAGTGGGGGAGCGGGGGGCTACAATGAGCAGTTCTTC. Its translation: CATSGGAGGYNEQFF.

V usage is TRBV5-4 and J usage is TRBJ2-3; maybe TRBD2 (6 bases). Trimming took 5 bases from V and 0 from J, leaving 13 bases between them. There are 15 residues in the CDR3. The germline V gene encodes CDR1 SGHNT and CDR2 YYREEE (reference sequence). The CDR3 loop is CASRRDFSSTDTQYF. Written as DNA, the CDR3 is TGTGCCAGCAGAAGGGACTTCTCTAGCACAGATACGCAGTATTTT.

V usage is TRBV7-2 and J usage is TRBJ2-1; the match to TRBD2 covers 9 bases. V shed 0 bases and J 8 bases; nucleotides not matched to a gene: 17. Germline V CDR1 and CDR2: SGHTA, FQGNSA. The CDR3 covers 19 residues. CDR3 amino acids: CASSLAYPTRRGGLDEQFF. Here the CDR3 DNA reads TGTGCCAGCAGCTTAGCGTACCCCACGCGGCGGGGGGGCCTAGATGAGCAGTTCTTC. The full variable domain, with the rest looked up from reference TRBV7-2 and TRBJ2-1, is GAGVSQSPSNKVTEKGKDVELRCDPISGHTALYWYRQSLGQGLEFLIYFQGNSAPDKSGLPSDRFSAERTGGSVSTLTIQRTQQEDSAVYLCASSLAYPTRRGGLDEQFFGPGTRLTVL.

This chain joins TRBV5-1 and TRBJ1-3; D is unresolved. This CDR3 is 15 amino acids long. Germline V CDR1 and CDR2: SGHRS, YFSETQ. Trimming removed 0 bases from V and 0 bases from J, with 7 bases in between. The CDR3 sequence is CASSLGPGSGNTIYF. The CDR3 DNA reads TGCGCCAGCAGCTTGGGGCCGGGCTCTGGAAACACCATATATTTT.

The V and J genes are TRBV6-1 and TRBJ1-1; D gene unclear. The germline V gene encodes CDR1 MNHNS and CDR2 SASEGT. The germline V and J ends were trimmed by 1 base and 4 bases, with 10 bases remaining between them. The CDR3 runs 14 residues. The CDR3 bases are TGTGCCAGCAGTGAAGATGTGAGGCTCACTGAAGCTTTCTTT. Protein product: CASSEDVRLTEAFF.

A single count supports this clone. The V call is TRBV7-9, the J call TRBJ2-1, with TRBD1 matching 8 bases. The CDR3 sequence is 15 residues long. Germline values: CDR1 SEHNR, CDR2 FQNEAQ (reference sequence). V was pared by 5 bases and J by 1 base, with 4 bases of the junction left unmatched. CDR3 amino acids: CASSPQGDSYNEQFF. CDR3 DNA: TGTGCCAGCAGCCCACAGGGGGATTCCTACAATGAGCAGTTCTTC. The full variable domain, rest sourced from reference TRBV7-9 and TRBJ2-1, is DTGVSQNPRHKITKRGQNVTFRCDPISEHNRLYWYRQTLGQGPEFLTYFQNEAQLEKSRLLSDRFSAERPKGSFSTLEIQRTEQGDSAMYLCASSPQGDSYNEQFFGPGTRLTVL.

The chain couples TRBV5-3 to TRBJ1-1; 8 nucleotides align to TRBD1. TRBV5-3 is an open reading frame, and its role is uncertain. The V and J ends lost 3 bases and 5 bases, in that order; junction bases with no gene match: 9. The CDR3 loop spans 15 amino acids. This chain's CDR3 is CARSSPPGGETEAFF. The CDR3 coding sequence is TGTGCCAGAAGCTCCCCCCCAGGGGGCGAGACTGAAGCTTTCTTT.

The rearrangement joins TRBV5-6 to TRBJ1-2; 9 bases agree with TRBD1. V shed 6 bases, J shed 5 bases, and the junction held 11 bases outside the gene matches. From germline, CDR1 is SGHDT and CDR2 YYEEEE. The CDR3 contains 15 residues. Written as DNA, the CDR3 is TGTGCCAGCACCATCCGGGACAGGGAATTTTATGGCTACACCTTC. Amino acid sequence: CASTIRDREFYGYTF.